This TCR beta chain was captured in a study of cytomegalovirus exposure and HLA in healthy donors. Across the study: Researchers previously reported finding roughly 120 million unique TCR beta sequences from 170 million or so T cells. Findings and caveats of the study: Later on, a genetic analysis was performed. It linked a missense variant in DCLRE1C with V- and J-gene trimming of TCR beta.

In the PCR, 60 Vbeta and 13 Jbeta primers were used. Sequencing was performed with immunoSEQ multiplex PCR; in TCRdb, only in-frame clones are kept and a portion is missing. Here the sample spans 95,000 to 150,000 clones, roughly 15% being singletons. Turning to this clone: Its antigen is not known.

The V end lost 2 bases, the J end lost 7 bases, and 9 bases lay between the germline ends. The CDR3 spans 13 residues. CDR1 is LNHDA, CDR2 SQIVND, per germline (reference sequence). The TCR originated in a woman between 18 and 29 years old in good health and CMV-seronegative. Sequenced material: PBMCs. The chain links TRBV19 to TRBJ1-5, with D unclear. This chain's CDR3 is CASSIMERQPQHF. The CDR3 region has the DNA TGTGCCAGTAGTATAATGGAGAGACAGCCCCAGCATTTT.